The 9 T cell receptor beta chains below come from one sample, sequenced in a study of control samples from healthy donors and cancer patients. Produced via immunoSEQ multiplex PCR; TCRdb's table is partial and in-frame only. The table has over 200,000 clones, almost 85% seen once. Sequenced input: PBMCs. Receptors originate from a woman aged 55-70 years with lung cancer.

Notes on this clone: Other DNA sequences from this sample encode an identical CDR3 as well. The rearrangement joins TRBV9 to TRBJ2-5; the D gene is possibly TRBD2 (6 bases). The germline V and J ends were trimmed by 1 base and 1 base, with 8 bases remaining between them. The CDR3 contains 14 residues. In germline, CDR1 is SGDLS, CDR2 YYNGEE. In DNA, the CDR3 is TGTGCCAGCAGCGTACGGGGGAGCCAAGAGACCCAGTACTTC. Translation: CASSVRGSQETQYF.

This clone was recorded a few times. The chain employs TRBV28 and TRBJ1-6; a weak D match, TRBD1 (5 bases). CDR3 length: 14 amino acids. The V gene lost 7 bases and the J gene lost 6 bases, with 13 bases spanning the gap. Germline assignment: CDR1 MDHEN and CDR2 SYDVKM. The DNA for the CDR3 is TGTGCCAGCATTCCAGGGATTCGTAATTCACCCCTCCACTTT. It translates to CASIPGIRNSPLHF. Supplemented by reference TRBV28 and TRBJ1-6, the full variable domain reads DVKVTQSSRYLVKRTGEKVFLECVQDMDHENMFWYRQDPGLGLRLIYFSYDVKMKEKGDIPEGYSVSREKKERFSLILESASTNQTSMYLCASIPGIRNSPLHFGNGTRLTVT.

The rearrangement links TRBV20-1 to TRBJ1-2; 9 bases fit TRBD1. V lost 3 bases and J lost 7; bases outside the gene matches: 9. Germline V gene data show CDR1 as DFQATT and CDR2 as SNEGSKA (reference sequence). This CDR3 has 14 residues. Here the CDR3 DNA reads TGCAGTGCTAGTTCGGGGGACAGGGCGGCTGGCTACACCTTC. Encoded protein: CSASSGDRAAGYTF.

The chain is built from TRBV14 and TRBJ2-1; D not certain. Germline loops: CDR1 SGHDN, CDR2 FVKESK. The V gene lost 5 bases and the J gene lost 6 bases, with 23 bases spanning the gap. The CDR3 length is 17 residues. CDR3 in DNA: TGTGCCAGCAGCGACTCGTACGGGCGTCCGCTTTTCAATGAGCAGTTCTTC. Protein product: CASSDSYGRPLFNEQFF.

The gene calls are TRBV28 and TRBJ2-4; D is perhaps TRBD1 (5 bases). Trimming pared 4 bases from V and 0 bases from J, leaving 13 bases between. Germline values: CDR1 MDHEN, CDR2 SYDVKM. This CDR3 has 16 residues. CDR3 DNA sequence: TGTGCCAGCAGTTCCCAGGGCCATATAGCCAAAAACATTCAGTACTTC. Translating it yields CASSSQGHIAKNIQYF.

The rearrangement links TRBV7-6 to TRBJ2-1, with 8 bases identical to TRBD2. Germline lookup yields CDR1 SGHVS and CDR2 FNYEAQ. The CDR3 spans 14 residues. J was trimmed by 6 bases and V by 5 bases; bases with no gene match: 6. The CDR3 loop reads CASSQGLAGNEQFF. DNA of the CDR3: TGTGCCAGCAGCCAAGGGCTAGCGGGCAATGAGCAGTTCTTC.

The gene calls are TRBV19 and TRBJ1-5; D possibly corresponds to TRBD1 (6 bases). CDR1 LNHDA and CDR2 SQIVND come from the germline V gene (reference sequence). Trimming pared 8 bases from V and 1 base from J, leaving 12 bases between. The CDR3 is 14 residues long. CDR3 DNA sequence: TGTGCCAGTGTTGTTACAGGGAGCAATCAGCCCCAGCATTTT. This encodes CASVVTGSNQPQHF. Full variable domain (outside the CDR3, taken from reference TRBV19 and TRBJ1-5): DGGITQSPKYLFRKEGQNVTLSCEQNLNHDAMYWYRQDPGQGLRLIYYSQIVNDFQKGDIAEGYSVSREKKESFPLTVTSAQKNPTAFYLCASVVTGSNQPQHFGDGTRLSIL.

The rearrangement uses TRBV5-1 and TRBJ2-1; D unclear. With 6 bases removed from V and 8 bases from J, the gap between germline ends came to 18 bases. Germline V gene data show CDR1 as SGHRS and CDR2 as YFSETQ. The CDR3 loop spans 14 amino acids. The CDR3 protein is CASNRRLGGDEQFF. CDR3 nucleotide sequence: TGCGCCAGCAATAGAAGGCTAGGTGGGGATGAGCAGTTCTTC.

This chain links TRBV7-8 with TRBJ2-5; perhaps D is TRBD1 or TRBD2 (6 bases each). Germline CDR1 is SGHVS and CDR2 is FQNEAQ. The CDR3 length is 16 residues. V was clipped by 1 base and J by 3 bases, with 15 bases between them. CDR3 protein: CASSLVRGTLKETQYF. The CDR3 DNA reads TGTGCCAGCAGCTTAGTTCGGGGGACACTCAAAGAGACCCAGTACTTC.